Presented here are 8 T cell receptor beta chains from one specimen sequenced in a study of blood T cell repertoires in COVID-19 (dated by TCRdb to 2020 to 2021). Library construction relied on the immunoSEQ multiplex PCR assay. TCRdb mirrors the immuneACCESS table, restricted to in-frame sequences. Some clones are absent from its copies; in checked studies, under half trace to an unresolved V gene, and the reason for the others is unknown. This sample lists 150,000 to 170,000 clones; 83% were detected once. About 12% of the sample goes to the ten largest clones. The material sequenced was peripheral blood. The receptor source for this set is a woman between 55 and 75 years old with COVID-19, enrolled during active disease.

This sequence joins TRBV6-5 and TRBJ2-7; TRBD2 might be the D (7 bases). The CDR3 spans 15 residues. Per germline, CDR1 MNHEY and CDR2 SVGAGI. V lost 2 bases and J 2 bases, leaving 13 bases between the germline ends. Here the CDR3 reads CASSYGGALAYEQYF. In DNA form, the CDR3 reads TGTGCCAGCAGTTACGGGGGGGCGCTTGCCTACGAGCAGTACTTC.

This clone has just a few counts. The rearrangement joins TRBV6-4 to TRBJ1-2; tentatively, D is TRBD1 (6 bases). Trimming took 6 bases from V and 5 from J, leaving 19 bases between them. The length of the CDR3 is 15 residues. Looked up from germline, CDR1 is MRHNA and CDR2 is SNTAGT. The DNA for the CDR3 is TGTGCCAGCAGGGCCGGGCCAGGGGCCTCTTATGGCTACACCTTC. It encodes CASRAGPGASYGYTF.

The V and J genes are TRBV5-1 and TRBJ1-6; D gene uncertain. The germline V gene encodes CDR1 SGHRS and CDR2 YFSETQ. The CDR3 loop spans 13 amino acids. V lost 0 bases and J lost 7, with 5 bases in between. DNA for the CDR3: TGCGCCAGCAGCTTGGCGGTAAATTCACCCCTCCACTTT. It codes for CASSLAVNSPLHF.

This clone was seen at least ten times. The sample has other DNA sequences that encode this CDR3 too. This chain joins TRBV18 and TRBJ1-1, with D possibly matching TRBD1 (5 bases). Trimming left V 4 bases short and J 1 base short, with 10 bases between. Looked up from germline, CDR1 is KGHSH and CDR2 is LQKENI. CDR3 length: 14 amino acids. CDR3 sequence reads: CASSQDRKNTEAFF. The CDR3 DNA is TGTGCCAGCTCACAAGACAGAAAGAACACTGAAGCTTTCTTT.

The gene calls are TRBV25-1 and TRBJ1-3; D might be TRBD1 (5 bases). Germline values: CDR1 MGHDK, CDR2 SYGVNS. The CDR3 length is 14 residues. CDR3 residues: CATGSTVPGNTIYF. For the CDR3, the DNA is TGTGCGACTGGGTCGACAGTCCCTGGAAACACCATATATTTT.

The V and J genes are TRBV30 and TRBJ1-2; D is undetermined. CDR3 size: 14 residues. With 0 bases removed from V and 6 bases from J, the gap between germline ends came to 14 bases. The germline gives CDR1 GTSNPN, CDR2 SVGIG (reference sequence). The CDR3 coding sequence is TGTGCCTGGAGTGTACAGACATTCCTCGATGGCTACACCTTC. Translating gives CAWSVQTFLDGYTF.

The V call is TRBV21-1, the J call TRBJ1-1. TRBV21-1 is a recognized pseudogene. CDR3 length equals 16 residues. The CDR3 DNA reads as TGTGCCAGCAGCAAAGATAGAGGGCGATGGAACACTGAAGCTTTCTTT. This gives the protein CASSKDRGRWNTEAFF.

A few counts support this clone. The rearrangement links TRBV20-1 to TRBJ2-5; 9 nucleotides match TRBD1. Germline CDR1 is DFQATT and CDR2 is SNEGSKA (reference sequence). This CDR3 is 15 amino acids long. Unmatched junction bases numbered 6, after V lost 3 bases and J lost 1 base. The CDR3 DNA reads as TGCAGTGCTAGTGGCGACAGGGGGTCCCAAGAGACCCAGTACTTC. Encoded protein: CSASGDRGSQETQYF.